Below, 27 T cell receptor beta chains from the same sample are listed, as sequenced in a study of cytomegalovirus exposure and HLA in healthy donors (TCRdb year 2017). Libraries were constructed by the immunoSEQ multiplex PCR assay. For the multiplex PCR, a mixture combining 60 forward primers for TCR Vbeta segments and 13 reverse primers for TCR Jbeta segments was used. The immuneACCESS repertoire file appears here via TCRdb, limited to in-frame rearrangements. These files lack a portion of the clones; in checked studies, under half of the deficit traces to unresolved V genes, and the cause of the others is not known. This sample is represented by around 130,000 clones; around 80% of them were singletons. Under 3% of the sample goes to the ten largest clones. Sequencing input: PBMCs. The source of these receptors is a woman aged 18-29 years in good health and CMV-seropositive.

This clone showed up just once. The chain carries TRBV4-1 and TRBJ2-3, with TRBD2 matching over 9 bases. The V and J ends lost 4 bases and 5 bases, in that order; junction bases with no gene match: 7. The CDR3 consists of 15 residues. In germline, CDR1 is MGHRA, CDR2 YSYEKL. The CDR3 spells CASSRPAGGQDTQYF. CDR3 in DNA: TGCGCCAGCAGCCGTCCTGCGGGGGGGCAAGATACGCAGTATTTT.

The chain carries TRBV7-2 and TRBJ1-1; 7 positions match TRBD1. J gave up 1 base and V 5 bases, and 7 bases lay outside the gene matches. There are 15 residues in the CDR3. Germline-derived CDR1 and CDR2 are SGHTA and FQGNSA. The CDR3 coding sequence is TGTGCCAGCAGCGCCGGACAGGTCTCGAACACTGAAGCTTTCTTT. Protein product: CASSAGQVSNTEAFF.

This sequence joins TRBV6-1 and TRBJ2-1; a weak D match, TRBD2 (7 bases). Trimming took off 7 bases at V and 3 bases at J, with 16 bases between the two ends. Germline-derived CDR1 and CDR2 are MNHNS and SASEGT. The CDR3 runs to 15 residues. The CDR3 sequence: CASTAIGGDYNEQFF. DNA for the CDR3: TGTGCCAGCACCGCGATAGGGGGGGACTACAATGAGCAGTTCTTC.

The chain joins TRBV5-4 to TRBJ2-5; 11 bases agree with TRBD2. The ends lost 2 bases at V and 11 bases at J; junction bases unmatched: 11. Germline CDR1 reads SGHNT; CDR2 reads YYREEE (reference sequence). This CDR3 comprises 15 residues. CDR3 DNA: TGTGCCAGCAGCTTCCCCGGGACTAGCGGAGGTCAGCAGTACTTC. Its protein product is CASSFPGTSGGQQYF.

The rearrangement links TRBV4-2 to TRBJ2-3, with D possibly TRBD2 on 6 matching bases. V lost 5 bases and J 6 bases, leaving 12 bases between the germline ends. Germline lookup yields CDR1 LGHNA and CDR2 YNFKEQ. The length of the CDR3 is 13 residues. The CDR3 coding sequence is TGTGCCAGCAGCGCAACTAGCTTTGATACGCAGTATTTT. Translated: CASSATSFDTQYF.

The chain couples TRBV6-1 to TRBJ2-1; D might be TRBD2 (5 bases). Germline-derived CDR1 and CDR2 are MNHNS and SASEGT. The CDR3 runs 17 residues. Trimming left V 0 bases short and J 7 bases short, with 19 bases between. For the CDR3, the DNA is TGTGCCAGCAGTGAAGCGTTTGTGTCGGGGATACCTAATGAGCAGTTCTTC. It specifies CASSEAFVSGIPNEQFF.

The chain links TRBV20-1 to TRBJ2-3; D remains ambiguous. This CDR3 is built from 10 residues. V was cut by 6 bases and J by 6 bases, with 7 bases left in between. Germline V lookup: CDR1 DFQATT, CDR2 SNEGSKA (reference sequence). CDR3 sequence (DNA): TGCAGTGCCGAGGTGGATACGCAGTATTTT. Translated: CSAEVDTQYF.

The V and J genes are TRBV6-1 and TRBJ2-4; a possible D gene is TRBD1 (5 bases). The CDR3 has 12 amino acids. Germline loops: CDR1 MNHNS, CDR2 SASEGT. Between the trimmed V and J ends, which lost 6 bases and 7 bases, there was a span of 10 bases. The DNA for the CDR3 is TGTGCCAGCAGGGGGCCGGTGAACATTCAGTACTTC. Its translation is CASRGPVNIQYF.

The chain links TRBV7-2 to TRBJ1-5; D call uncertain. Germline V gene data show CDR1 as SGHTA and CDR2 as FQGNSA. V gave up 5 bases and J gave up 3 bases, with 14 bases separating them. The CDR3 runs to 15 residues. This CDR3 is CASSPSGTHNQPQHF. The CDR3 DNA reads TGTGCCAGCAGCCCTAGCGGCACCCACAATCAGCCCCAGCATTTT.

The chain uses TRBV5-6 and TRBJ1-4; D may be TRBD1 (6 bases). The germline V and J ends were trimmed by 4 bases and 7 bases, with 14 bases remaining between them. The CDR3 length is 14 residues. Germline CDR1 is SGHDT and CDR2 is YYEEEE. CDR3 sequence (DNA): TGTGCCAGCAGCAACCTGGACAGTGGTGAAAAACTGTTTTTT. It codes for CASSNLDSGEKLFF.

V and J are TRBV21-1 and TRBJ1-6; the DNA was not used to check the table's D call, TRBD1. TRBV21-1 has pseudogene status. This CDR3 spans 16 amino acids. CDR3 protein: CASSKVRGRNNSPLHF. The DNA for the CDR3 is TGTGCCAGCAGCAAAGTGAGGGGGCGGAATAATTCACCCCTCCACTTT.

The chain carries TRBV9 and TRBJ2-7; 11 nucleotides line up with TRBD2. Germline V CDR1 and CDR2: SGDLS, YYNGEE. V was pared by 3 bases and J by 5 bases, with 13 bases of the junction left unmatched. The CDR3 runs to 17 residues. The CDR3 here is CASSGLRVSGGAHEQYF. The CDR3 bases are TGTGCCAGCAGCGGACTCCGGGTTAGCGGGGGGGCCCACGAGCAGTACTTC. Based on the CDR3 plus reference TRBV9 and TRBJ2-7, the full variable domain is DSGVTQTPKHLITATGQRVTLRCSPRSGDLSVYWYQQSLDQGLQFLIQYYNGEERAKGNILERFSAQQFPDLHSELNLSSLELGDSALYFCASSGLRVSGGAHEQYFGPGTRLTVT.

The chain recombines TRBV27 with TRBJ1-1; a weak D match, TRBD1 (5 bases). Germline V gene sequence: CDR1 MNHEY, CDR2 SMNVEV (reference sequence). Trimming shortened V by 5 bases and J by 5 bases, and 12 bases separated the two germline ends. The CDR3 loop spans 13 amino acids. The CDR3 sequence: CASSPTGGTEAFF. For the CDR3, the DNA is TGTGCCAGCAGTCCTACGGGGGGAACTGAAGCTTTCTTT.

The chain employs TRBV28 and TRBJ1-4; D possibly corresponds to TRBD1 (6 bases). The V end lost 5 bases, the J end lost 4 bases, and 14 bases lay between the germline ends. Germline V gene sequence: CDR1 MDHEN, CDR2 SYDVKM. The CDR3 has 15 amino acids. CDR3 coding DNA: TGTGCCAGCAGTGAAGGACAGTGGGTTAATGAAAAACTGTTTTTT. This sequence encodes CASSEGQWVNEKLFF. Complete variable domain (other parts from reference TRBV28 and TRBJ1-4): DVKVTQSSRYLVKRTGEKVFLECVQDMDHENMFWYRQDPGLGLRLIYFSYDVKMKEKGDIPEGYSVSREKKERFSLILESASTNQTSMYLCASSEGQWVNEKLFFGSGTQLSVL.

The V gene is TRBV30, the J gene TRBJ2-4; 8 nucleotides line up with TRBD2. Germline V gives CDR1 GTSNPN, CDR2 SVGIG (reference sequence). The CDR3 is made up of 15 amino acids. J gave up 3 bases and V 1 base, and 5 bases lay outside the gene matches. CDR3 in amino acids: CAWSAGGGYKNIQYF. CDR3 in DNA: TGTGCCTGGAGTGCGGGGGGGGGCTACAAAAACATTCAGTACTTC.

The genes are TRBV6-5 and TRBJ1-4; weak D call: TRBD1 (6 bases). This CDR3 is 15 amino acids long. The ends were cut back, 0 bases at V and 5 bases at J, with 10 bases in the middle. CDR1 is MNHEY, CDR2 SVGAGI, per germline. CDR3 amino acids: CASSYSGTPNEKLFF. DNA of the CDR3: TGTGCCAGCAGTTACTCGGGGACACCCAATGAAAAACTGTTTTTT.

V usage is TRBV28 and J usage is TRBJ2-7; 11 nucleotides line up with TRBD1. The germline CDR1 and CDR2 sequences are MDHEN and SYDVKM. V lost 6 bases, J lost 5 bases, and 9 bases stayed unmatched. The CDR3 runs 15 residues. For the CDR3, the DNA is TGTGCCAGCAGACCGGCCCCGGACAGGGGGCACGAGCAGTACTTC. This codes for CASRPAPDRGHEQYF.

This chain links TRBV5-6 with TRBJ2-7; 9 nucleotides agree with TRBD1. From germline, CDR1 is SGHDT and CDR2 YYEEEE. The CDR3 totals 16 residues. V gave up 1 base and J gave up 2 bases; unmatched junction bases: 7. The CDR3 reads CASSLKWTGVAYEQYF. The CDR3 DNA follows: TGTGCCAGCAGCTTGAAATGGACAGGGGTAGCCTACGAGCAGTACTTC.

The V gene is TRBV12-2, the J gene TRBJ2-7; the D segment call TRBD2 is taken from the table without a DNA check. TRBV12-2 is a documented pseudogene. The CDR3 covers 17 residues. In DNA, the CDR3 is TGTGCAAGTCGCTTAGAACCTAGCGGGGGCCCCTCCTACGAGCAGTACTTC. Translation: CASRLEPSGGPSYEQYF.

The rearrangement joins TRBV30 to TRBJ2-1; 7 bases match TRBD1. Looked up from germline, CDR1 is GTSNPN and CDR2 is SVGIG (reference sequence). CDR3 length: 14 residues. Trimming cost V 4 bases and J 3 bases; bases outside gene matches: 6. The CDR3 sequence: CAWTHGDSYNEQFF. Written as DNA, the CDR3 is TGTGCCTGGACCCATGGGGACAGCTACAATGAGCAGTTCTTC.

This chain connects TRBV30 to TRBJ1-3; 8 bases fit TRBD1. Germline-derived CDR1 and CDR2 are GTSNPN and SVGIG (reference sequence). With 8 bases clipped from V and 4 bases from J, the junction kept 4 bases outside the gene matches. The CDR3 loop spans 12 amino acids. This CDR3 is CARTGSGNTIYF. CDR3 DNA sequence: TGTGCCCGGACAGGGTCCGGAAACACCATATATTTT.

This chain links TRBV21-1 with TRBJ1-6; whether TRBD1, the table's D call, matches the DNA was not checked. TRBV21-1 corresponds to a pseudogene. This CDR3 is built from 20 residues. CDR3 DNA: TGTGCCAGCAGCCCGACAAGGACAGGGGGCGGGTTGGTTGACGGTTCGCCCCTCCACTTT. Encoded protein: CASSPTRTGGGLVDGSPLHF.

J is TRBJ2-7 and V is TRBV5-1, with 11 bases matching TRBD1. This CDR3 spans 14 amino acids. Germline lookup yields CDR1 SGHRS and CDR2 YFSETQ. J lost 7 bases, V lost 2 bases, and 5 bases had no gene match. The CDR3 region is CASSFGQGAGEQYF. CDR3 sequence (DNA): TGCGCCAGCAGCTTCGGACAGGGGGCTGGGGAGCAGTACTTC.

The chain links TRBV2 to TRBJ2-5; possibly TRBD1 for D (6 bases). The last part of the DNA fits TRBJ2-7 better; the J call may be wrong. Germline CDR1 is SNHLY and CDR2 is FYNNEI. The CDR3 is 13 amino acids. The CDR3 protein is CAISSPTGFEQYF. The CDR3 nucleotides read TGTGCCATTTCTTCACCCACAGGGTTCGAGCAGTACTTC.

The chain has TRBV5-6 and TRBJ1-1; a possible D gene is TRBD1 (5 bases). CDR3 length: 14 amino acids. Germline-derived CDR1 and CDR2 are SGHDT and YYEEEE. V lost 5 bases and J lost 7, with 18 bases in between. The DNA of the CDR3 is TGTGCCAGCAGTTCTGCAGGGTATTGGGGTGAAGCTTTCTTT. Its protein is CASSSAGYWGEAFF.

V gene TRBV27 combines with J gene TRBJ2-6, with TRBD1 matching over 7 bases. J gave up 0 bases and V 4 bases, and 15 bases lay outside the gene matches. CDR3 length: 20 amino acids. Germline V CDR1 and CDR2: MNHEY, SMNVEV (reference sequence). Here the CDR3 reads CASSWGTALPPVSGANVLTF. The CDR3 region has the DNA TGTGCCAGCAGTTGGGGGACAGCCTTACCCCCCGTCTCTGGGGCCAACGTCCTGACTTTC. The complete variable domain, with remaining parts taken from reference TRBV27 and TRBJ2-6, reads EAQVTQNPRYLITVTGKKLTVTCSQNMNHEYMSWYRQDPGLGLRQIYYSMNVEVTDKGDVPEGYKVSRKEKRNFPLILESPSPNQTSLYFCASSWGTALPPVSGANVLTFGAGSRLTVL.

This chain links TRBV4-1 with TRBJ2-5; no clear D. Trimming stripped 4 bases from V and 5 bases from J, with 11 bases between. Germline CDR1 and CDR2: MGHRA and YSYEKL. The CDR3 has 13 residues. CDR3 region: CASSPYDGETQYF. CDR3 DNA sequence: TGCGCCAGCAGCCCTTACGACGGGGAGACCCAGTACTTC.